Below, 15 T cell receptor beta chains from the same sample are listed, as sequenced in a study of cytomegalovirus exposure and HLA in healthy donors. PCR employed 60 Vbeta and 13 Jbeta primers. Produced via immunoSEQ multiplex PCR; TCRdb's table is partial and in-frame only. This repertoire shows tens of thousands of clones, 65% to 85% found once; its top ten account for 2.9%. The sample consisted of PBMCs. The receptor source for this set is a woman aged 25 to 39 in good health and CMV-seronegative.

The gene calls are TRBV6-5 and TRBJ1-1, with TRBD1 matching over 10 bases. V lost 6 bases, J lost 5 bases, and 9 bases stayed unmatched. This CDR3 spans 15 amino acids. The germline V gene has CDR1 MNHEY and CDR2 SVGAGI. For the CDR3, the DNA is TGTGCCAGCAGCACACCGGGACAGGGGTTGACTGAAGCTTTCTTT. Its protein is CASSTPGQGLTEAFF.

The V call is TRBV27, the J call TRBJ2-1, with a possible D match to TRBD2 (5 bases). This CDR3 has 15 amino acids. V shed 6 bases and J shed 0 bases, with 12 bases lying between them. Germline values: CDR1 MNHEY, CDR2 SMNVEV (reference sequence). In DNA, the CDR3 is TGTGCCAGCAGCCCGGACTCGAGCTCCTACAATGAGCAGTTCTTC. Translation: CASSPDSSSYNEQFF.

The count of this clone is one. The chain joins TRBV4-2 to TRBJ1-2; D gene uncertain. Germline V gene sequence: CDR1 LGHNA, CDR2 YNFKEQ. With 0 bases removed from V and 5 bases from J, the gap between germline ends came to 19 bases. This CDR3 is built from 17 residues. The chain's CDR3 is CASSQEARTRTKYGYTF. The CDR3 DNA reads as TGTGCCAGCAGCCAAGAGGCCCGGACTCGTACAAAGTATGGCTACACCTTC.

The chain joins TRBV20-1 to TRBJ1-1; D is possibly TRBD1 (5 bases). The germline V gene has CDR1 DFQATT and CDR2 SNEGSKA (reference sequence). The CDR3 covers 11 residues. The ends were cut back, 7 bases at V and 5 bases at J, with 11 bases in the middle. The CDR3 sequence is CSVPKGTEAFF. CDR3 nucleotide sequence: TGCAGTGTTCCTAAGGGGACTGAAGCTTTCTTT.

The genes are TRBV10-3 and TRBJ1-2, with 8 bases lining up with TRBD1. This CDR3 contains 15 residues. Germline-derived CDR1 and CDR2 are ENHRY and SYGVKD. V shed 7 bases, J shed 2 bases, and the junction held 9 bases outside the gene matches. CDR3 amino acids: CAITDNGQGNYGYTF. CDR3 coding DNA: TGTGCCATCACCGATAACGGACAGGGAAACTATGGCTACACCTTC.

The sample holds a few counts of this clone. The V call is TRBV11-2, the J call TRBJ1-2, with TRBD1 identical over 7 bases. Germline CDR1 reads SGHAT; CDR2 reads FQNNGV. This CDR3 is built from 14 residues. V lost 5 bases and J lost 4; bases outside the gene matches: 7. The DNA of the CDR3 is TGTGCCAGCAGCCCCGGGACAGCCCCCTATGGCTACACCTTC. Translation: CASSPGTAPYGYTF.

This rearrangement joins TRBV5-6 to TRBJ1-1, with a weak D call TRBD1 (6 bases). The CDR3 sequence is 14 residues long. V gave up 0 bases and J gave up 4 bases, with 10 bases separating them. Per germline, CDR1 SGHDT and CDR2 YYEEEE. CDR3 DNA sequence: TGTGCCAGCAGCTTGGCAGGGGCGAGCACTGAAGCTTTCTTT. Protein product: CASSLAGASTEAFF.

V gene TRBV4-3 combines with J gene TRBJ2-1; possible D gene TRBD2, 7 bases. Trimming pared 0 bases from V and 6 bases from J, leaving 9 bases between. The CDR3 covers 14 residues. From germline, CDR1 is LGHNA and CDR2 YSLEER. DNA of the CDR3: TGCGCCAGCAGCCAAGAGGGAGGGGGCAATGAGCAGTTCTTC. Translating gives CASSQEGGGNEQFF.

The chain employs TRBV2 and TRBJ2-3; 13 bases line up with TRBD2. CDR1 SNHLY and CDR2 FYNNEI come from the germline V gene. V shed 6 bases, J shed 5 bases, and the junction held 5 bases outside the gene matches. This CDR3 spans 15 amino acids. CDR3 DNA: TGTGCCAGCAGGAGGACTAGCGGGGGAGGAGATACGCAGTATTTT. Translating it yields CASRRTSGGGDTQYF.

This clone was recorded a few times. The chain is built from TRBV2 and TRBJ2-5; D might be TRBD1 (6 bases). Trimming removed 7 bases from V and 5 bases from J, with 11 bases in between. The CDR3 length is 12 residues. Germline V lookup: CDR1 SNHLY, CDR2 FYNNEI. This CDR3 reads CASKGVYETQYF. The CDR3 DNA reads as TGTGCCAGCAAGGGGGTTTATGAGACCCAGTACTTC.

V and J are TRBV7-7 and TRBJ2-2; TRBD2 aligns across 9 bases. Germline CDR1 reads SSHAT; CDR2 reads FNYEAQ (reference sequence). V was clipped by 5 bases and J by 4 bases; unmatched bases: 8. There are 16 residues in the CDR3. The DNA for the CDR3 is TGTGCCAGCAGCCCATGGGGGACTAGCCCCACCGGGGAGCTGTTTTTT. This translates into CASSPWGTSPTGELFF.

The chain carries TRBV7-2 and TRBJ1-5; 7 bases fit TRBD1. Germline CDR1 and CDR2: SGHTA and FQGNSA. The CDR3 length is 15 residues. Losses at the gene ends were 1 base for V and 3 bases for J; bases not matched to a gene: 3. This CDR3 reads CASSLEQGNNQPQHF. CDR3 DNA sequence: TGTGCCAGCAGCTTAGAACAGGGGAACAATCAGCCCCAGCATTTT.

The rearrangement uses TRBV7-9 and TRBJ1-4; D is unresolved. Germline CDR1 reads SEHNR; CDR2 reads FQNEAQ (reference sequence). V shed 5 bases and J shed 5 bases, with 15 bases lying between them. CDR3 length equals 15 residues. CDR3 region: CASSITDGVNEKLFF. The CDR3 coding sequence is TGTGCCAGCAGCATCACTGACGGGGTCAATGAAAAACTGTTTTTT.

This chain links TRBV10-3 with TRBJ2-3, with 7 positions matching TRBD2. This CDR3 is 15 amino acids long. CDR1 is ENHRY, CDR2 SYGVKD, per germline. The junction had 4 bases not matched to a gene; V was cut back by 2 bases and J by 2 bases. For the CDR3, the DNA is TGTGCCATCAGTGAGGGGGCGGGGGTCACAGATACGCAGTATTTT. Translation: CAISEGAGVTDTQYF.

This clone was seen just once. This chain uses TRBV5-6 with TRBJ1-4, with 10 bases that match TRBD1. The germline CDR1 and CDR2 sequences are SGHDT and YYEEEE. The CDR3 runs 16 residues. The V segment lost 0 bases and the J segment 8 bases; nucleotides outside the gene matches: 7. CDR3 loop: CASSLVDGTGDEKLFF. CDR3 in DNA: TGTGCCAGCAGCTTGGTCGACGGGACAGGGGACGAAAAACTGTTTTTT.